This T cell receptor beta chain is from a study of blood T cell repertoires in COVID-19. In the study overall: Samples taken during acute and convalescent COVID-19 were collected in the United States, Italy and Spain. In each case, the material was cDNA or gDNA derived from T cells, B-cell-depleted T cells, or PBMCs.

CDR1 is SGHAT, CDR2 FQNNGV, per germline. The trim removed 5 bases at V and 5 bases at J, leaving 7 bases unmatched. The CDR3 runs 15 residues. TCRdb's table, derived via immunoSEQ multiplex PCR, lists solely in-frame clones and lacks some. The sample lists 59,000 or so clones; under 90% were seen once. The chain links TRBV11-2 to TRBJ2-3; 10 bases are shared with TRBD2. Sequencing input: peripheral blood. The sequence derives from a woman over 75 with active or convalescent COVID-19. The CDR3 loop is CASSPSGGAGDTQYF. In DNA, the CDR3 is TGTGCCAGCAGCCCGAGCGGGGGGGCCGGAGATACGCAGTATTTT.